The clone carrying this TCR beta chain has just a few counts. The data belong to a study of T-cell reconstitution after alpha-beta-depleted transplantation in children. Preparing the TCRbeta library involved the use of unique molecular identifiers. MiXCR, run by TCRdb on the PCR reads, gives a single entry per CDR3 protein. Among 500,000 or so distinct CDR3 sequences, more than 9.5% were seen once, and the ten largest hold 13% to 15%. The receptor was isolated from a female patient aged 2-15 years who had a stem cell transplant for aplastic anemia, so the T cells may come from the graft donor. The sequenced sample was PBMCs, mostly from graft donor cells, obtained 180 days after TCRalphabeta/CD19-depleted stem cell transplant.

The CDR3 DNA is TGCAGTGCTACGACAGGGCAAGGGGCCAACGTCCTGACTTTC. Protein sequence: CSATTGQGANVLTF. This chain joins TRBV20-1 and TRBJ2-6, with 7 bases matching TRBD1. The CDR3 is 14 residues long. CDR1 and CDR2 from the germline V gene are DFQATT and SNEGSKA (reference sequence). V lost 4 bases and J lost 4; bases outside the gene matches: 4.